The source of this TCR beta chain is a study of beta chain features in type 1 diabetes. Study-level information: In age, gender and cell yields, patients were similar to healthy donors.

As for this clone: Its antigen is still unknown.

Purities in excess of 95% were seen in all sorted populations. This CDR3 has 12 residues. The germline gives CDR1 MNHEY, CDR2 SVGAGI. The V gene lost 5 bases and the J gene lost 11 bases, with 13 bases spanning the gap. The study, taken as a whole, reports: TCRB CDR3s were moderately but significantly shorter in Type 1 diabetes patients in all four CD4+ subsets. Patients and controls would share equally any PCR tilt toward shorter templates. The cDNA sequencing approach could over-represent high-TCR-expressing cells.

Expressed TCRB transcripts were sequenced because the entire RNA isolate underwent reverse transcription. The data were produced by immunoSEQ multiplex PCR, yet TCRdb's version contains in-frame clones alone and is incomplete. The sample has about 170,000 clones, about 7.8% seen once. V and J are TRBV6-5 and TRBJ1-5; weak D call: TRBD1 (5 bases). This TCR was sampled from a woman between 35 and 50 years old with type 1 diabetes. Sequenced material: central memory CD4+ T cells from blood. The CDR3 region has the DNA TGTGCCAGCAGTCCGCAGGGCGGTTCCCAGCATTTT. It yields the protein CASSPQGGSQHF.